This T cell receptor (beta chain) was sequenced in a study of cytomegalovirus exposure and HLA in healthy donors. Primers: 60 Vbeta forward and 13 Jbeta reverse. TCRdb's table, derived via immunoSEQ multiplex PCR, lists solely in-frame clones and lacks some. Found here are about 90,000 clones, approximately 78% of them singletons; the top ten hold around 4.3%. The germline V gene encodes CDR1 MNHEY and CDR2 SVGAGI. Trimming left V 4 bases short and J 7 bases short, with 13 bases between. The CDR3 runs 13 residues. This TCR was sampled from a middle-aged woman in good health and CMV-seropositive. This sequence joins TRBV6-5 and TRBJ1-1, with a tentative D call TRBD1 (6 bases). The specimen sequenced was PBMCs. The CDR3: CASSSGQSIEAFF. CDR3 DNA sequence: TGTGCCAGCAGTTCCGGACAGTCTATTGAAGCTTTCTTT.